The 2 T cell receptor beta chains below come from one sample, sequenced in a study of blood T cell repertoires in COVID-19. TCRdb keeps only in-frame clones here, not all; method: immunoSEQ multiplex PCR. The table shows over 200,000 clones, with approximately 90% occurring only once. Sequences were obtained from peripheral blood. These receptors all come from a woman between 40 and 50 years old who had recovered from COVID-19.

This chain connects TRBV6-5 to TRBJ2-7; the D gene is possibly TRBD2 (6 bases). V dropped 5 bases and J dropped 3 bases, with 14 bases sitting between them. The CDR3 has 14 amino acids. Germline CDR1 reads MNHEY; CDR2 reads SVGAGI. The CDR3 DNA sequence: TGTGCCAGCAGTCCGCTCATGGGGGGCTACGAGCAGTACTTC. This sequence encodes CASSPLMGGYEQYF.

The V gene is TRBV11-2, the J gene TRBJ2-6; TRBD1 agrees at 12 bases. The CDR3 has 18 residues. The germline gives CDR1 SGHAT, CDR2 FQNNGV. J gave up 4 bases and V 7 bases, and 11 bases lay outside the gene matches. CDR3 protein: CASTDRGQGAGGANVLTF. The CDR3 nucleotides read TGTGCCAGCACCGACAGGGGACAGGGGGCTGGCGGGGCCAACGTCCTGACTTTC.